What follows is one T cell receptor (beta chain) and its context. The sample is drawn from a study of blood T cell repertoires in COVID-19. Study background: Sources were T cells, B-cell-depleted T cells, or PBMCs; the material itself was cDNA or gDNA.

The germline CDR1 and CDR2 sequences are SEHNR and FQNEAQ (reference sequence). There are 16 residues in the CDR3. V was pared by 4 bases and J by 3 bases, with 11 bases of the junction left unmatched. The assay was immunoSEQ multiplex PCR, and TCRdb's table has in-frame clones only and misses some. The sample yields about 100,000 clones, roughly 80% seen once. This sequence originates from a woman in her fifties or sixties with acute or convalescent COVID-19. The sequenced material came from peripheral blood. This chain links TRBV7-9 with TRBJ2-7; the match to TRBD1 covers 8 bases. In nucleotides, the CDR3 is TGTGCCAGCAGCTCCCGGACAGGGAATCGTTACTACGAGCAGTACTTC. As protein: CASSSRTGNRYYEQYF.